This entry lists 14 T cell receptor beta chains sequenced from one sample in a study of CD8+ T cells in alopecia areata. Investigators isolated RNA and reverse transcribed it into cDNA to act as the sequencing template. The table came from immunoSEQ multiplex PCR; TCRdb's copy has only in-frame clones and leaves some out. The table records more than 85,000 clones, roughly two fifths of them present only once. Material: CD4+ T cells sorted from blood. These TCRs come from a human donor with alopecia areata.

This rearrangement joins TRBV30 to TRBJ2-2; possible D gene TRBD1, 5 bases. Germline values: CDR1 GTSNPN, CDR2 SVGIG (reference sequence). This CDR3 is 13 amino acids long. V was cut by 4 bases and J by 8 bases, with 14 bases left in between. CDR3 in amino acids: CAWKGAITGELFF. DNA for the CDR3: TGTGCCTGGAAAGGGGCAATAACGGGGGAGCTGTTTTTT.

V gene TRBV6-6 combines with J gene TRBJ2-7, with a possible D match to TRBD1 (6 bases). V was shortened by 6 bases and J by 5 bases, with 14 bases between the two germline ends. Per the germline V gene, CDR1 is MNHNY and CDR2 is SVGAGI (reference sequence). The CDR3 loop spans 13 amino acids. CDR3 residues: CASRVEGVHEQYF. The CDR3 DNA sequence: TGTGCCAGCAGAGTCGAGGGGGTCCACGAGCAGTACTTC.

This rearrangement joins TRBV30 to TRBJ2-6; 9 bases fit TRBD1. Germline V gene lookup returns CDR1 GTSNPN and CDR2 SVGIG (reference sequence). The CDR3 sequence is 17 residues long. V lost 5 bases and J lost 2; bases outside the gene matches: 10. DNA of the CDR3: TGTGCCTGGGGCGGGGGACAGGGAGTAGCTGGGGCCAACGTCCTGACTTTC. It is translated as CAWGGGQGVAGANVLTF.

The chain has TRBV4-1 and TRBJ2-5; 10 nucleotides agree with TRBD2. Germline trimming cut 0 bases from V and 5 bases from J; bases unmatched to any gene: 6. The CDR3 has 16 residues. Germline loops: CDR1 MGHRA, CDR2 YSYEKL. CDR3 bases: TGCGCCAGCAGCCAAGAGTGGGCTAGCGGGGGTGAGACCCAGTACTTC. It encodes CASSQEWASGGETQYF.

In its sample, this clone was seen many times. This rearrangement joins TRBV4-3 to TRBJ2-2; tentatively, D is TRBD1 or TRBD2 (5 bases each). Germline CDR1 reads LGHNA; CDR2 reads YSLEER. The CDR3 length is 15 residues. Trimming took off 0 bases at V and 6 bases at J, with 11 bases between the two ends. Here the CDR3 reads CASSQEWGSAGELFF. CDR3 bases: TGCGCCAGCAGCCAAGAATGGGGGAGCGCCGGGGAGCTGTTTTTT.

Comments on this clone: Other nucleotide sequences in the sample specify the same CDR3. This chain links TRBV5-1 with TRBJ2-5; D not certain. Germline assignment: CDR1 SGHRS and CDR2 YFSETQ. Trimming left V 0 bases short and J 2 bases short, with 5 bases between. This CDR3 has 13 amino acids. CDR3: CASSLELQETQYF. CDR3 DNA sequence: TGCGCCAGCAGCTTGGAACTTCAAGAGACCCAGTACTTC. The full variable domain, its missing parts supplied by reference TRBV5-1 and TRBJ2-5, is KAGVTQTPRYLIKTRGQQVTLSCSPISGHRSVSWYQQTPGQGLQFLFEYFSETQRNKGNFPGRFSGRQFSNSRSEMNVSTLELGDSALYLCASSLELQETQYFGPGTRLLVL.

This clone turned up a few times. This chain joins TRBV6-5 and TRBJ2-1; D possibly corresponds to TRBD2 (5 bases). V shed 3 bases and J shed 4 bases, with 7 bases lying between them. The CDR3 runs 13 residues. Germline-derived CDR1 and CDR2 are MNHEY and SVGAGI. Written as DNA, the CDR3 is TGTGCCAGCAGTTATGGGAGATACAATGAGCAGTTCTTC. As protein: CASSYGRYNEQFF.

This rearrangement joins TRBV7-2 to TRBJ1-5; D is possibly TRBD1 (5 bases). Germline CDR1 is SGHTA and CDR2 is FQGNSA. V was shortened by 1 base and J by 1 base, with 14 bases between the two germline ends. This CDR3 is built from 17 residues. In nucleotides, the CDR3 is TGTGCCAGCAGCTTAGATCCGGGACCAGGGAGCAATCAGCCCCAGCATTTT. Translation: CASSLDPGPGSNQPQHF.

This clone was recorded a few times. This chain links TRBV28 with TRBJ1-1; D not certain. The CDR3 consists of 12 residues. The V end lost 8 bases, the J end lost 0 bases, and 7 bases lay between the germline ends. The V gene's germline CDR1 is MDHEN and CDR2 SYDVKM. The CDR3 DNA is TGTGCCAGCTGTTCCTTGAACACTGAAGCTTTCTTT. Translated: CASCSLNTEAFF.

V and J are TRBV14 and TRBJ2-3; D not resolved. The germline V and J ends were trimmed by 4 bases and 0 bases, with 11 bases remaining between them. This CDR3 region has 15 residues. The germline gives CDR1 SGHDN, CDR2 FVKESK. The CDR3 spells CASSPTTSSTDTQYF. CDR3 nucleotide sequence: TGTGCCAGCAGCCCTACAACTTCTAGCACAGATACGCAGTATTTT.

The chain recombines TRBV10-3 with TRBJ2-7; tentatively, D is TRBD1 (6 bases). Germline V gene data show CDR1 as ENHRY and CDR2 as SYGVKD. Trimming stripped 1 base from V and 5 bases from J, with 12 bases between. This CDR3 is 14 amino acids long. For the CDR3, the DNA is TGTGCCATCAGTGAGTTACAGGGTCGAAACGAGCAGTACTTC. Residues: CAISELQGRNEQYF.

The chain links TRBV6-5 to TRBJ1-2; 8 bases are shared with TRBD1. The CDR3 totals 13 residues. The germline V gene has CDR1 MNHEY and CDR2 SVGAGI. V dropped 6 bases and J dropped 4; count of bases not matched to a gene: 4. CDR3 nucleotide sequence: TGTGCCAGCAGGATTCAGGGGGCCTATGGCTACACCTTC. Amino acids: CASRIQGAYGYTF.

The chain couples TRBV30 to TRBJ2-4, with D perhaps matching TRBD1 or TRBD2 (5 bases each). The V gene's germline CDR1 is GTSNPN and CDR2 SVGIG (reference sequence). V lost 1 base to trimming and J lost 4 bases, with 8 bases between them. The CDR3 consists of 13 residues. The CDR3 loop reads CAWSGDGKNIQYF. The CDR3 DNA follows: TGTGCCTGGAGTGGGGACGGAAAAAACATTCAGTACTTC.

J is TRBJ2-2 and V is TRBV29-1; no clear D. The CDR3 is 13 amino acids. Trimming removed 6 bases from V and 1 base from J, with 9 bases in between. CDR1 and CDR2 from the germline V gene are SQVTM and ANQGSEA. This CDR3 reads CSVLTQNTGELFF. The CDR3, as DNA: TGCAGCGTACTTACACAGAACACCGGGGAGCTGTTTTTT.